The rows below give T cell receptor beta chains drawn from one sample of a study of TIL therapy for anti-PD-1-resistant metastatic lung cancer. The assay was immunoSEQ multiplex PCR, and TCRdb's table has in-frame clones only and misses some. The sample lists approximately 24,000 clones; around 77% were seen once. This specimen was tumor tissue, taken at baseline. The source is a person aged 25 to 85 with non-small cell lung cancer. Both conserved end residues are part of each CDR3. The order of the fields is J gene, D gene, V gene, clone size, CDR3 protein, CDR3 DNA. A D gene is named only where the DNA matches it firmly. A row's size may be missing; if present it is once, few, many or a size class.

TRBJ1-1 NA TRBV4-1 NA CASSQLHRAWSEAFF TGCGCCAGCAGCCAACTTCACCGCGCGTGGAGCGAAGCTTTCTTT
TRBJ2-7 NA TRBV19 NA CASSNGPEKGENYEQYF TGTGCCAGTAGTAACGGCCCAGAGAAGGGCGAAAACTACGAGCAGTACTTC
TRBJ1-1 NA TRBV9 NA CASSARVATEAFF TGTGCCAGCAGCGCCCGCGTCGCCACTGAAGCTTTCTTT
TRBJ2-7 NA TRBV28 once CASSFPRFDNSYEQYF TGTGCCAGCAGTTTTCCCCGATTTGACAACTCCTACGAGCAGTACTTC
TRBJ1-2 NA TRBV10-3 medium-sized CAIMALRYRNPGSNYGYTF TGTGCCATAATGGCCCTGCGTTATAGGAACCCCGGGAGTAACTATGGCTACACCTTC
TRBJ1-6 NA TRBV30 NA CAWSAVRGNSPLHF TGTGCCTGGAGTGCCGTCAGGGGAAATTCACCCCTCCACTTT
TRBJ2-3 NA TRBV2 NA CASSEALSMVGTDTQYF TGTGCCAGCAGTGAAGCGCTCTCAATGGTGGGTACAGATACGCAGTATTTT
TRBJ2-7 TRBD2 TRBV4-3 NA CASSQGSGAGGRNEQYF TGCGCCAGCAGCCAGGGGAGCGGCGCGGGGGGCCGGAACGAGCAGTACTTC
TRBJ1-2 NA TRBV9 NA CASSVDGAGALYGYTF TGTGCCAGCAGCGTAGATGGGGCAGGGGCCCTCTATGGCTACACCTTC
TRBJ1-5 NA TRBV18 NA CASSLAGNQPQHF TGTGCCAGCTCACTGGCAGGAAATCAGCCCCAGCATTTT
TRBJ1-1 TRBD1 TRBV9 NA CASSQGQSRGNTEAFF TGTGCCAGCAGCCAGGGACAGTCGCGAGGAAACACTGAAGCTTTCTTT
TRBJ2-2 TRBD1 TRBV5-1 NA CASSLSGQGNTGELFF TGCGCCAGCAGCTTGTCGGGACAGGGGAACACCGGGGAGCTGTTTTTT